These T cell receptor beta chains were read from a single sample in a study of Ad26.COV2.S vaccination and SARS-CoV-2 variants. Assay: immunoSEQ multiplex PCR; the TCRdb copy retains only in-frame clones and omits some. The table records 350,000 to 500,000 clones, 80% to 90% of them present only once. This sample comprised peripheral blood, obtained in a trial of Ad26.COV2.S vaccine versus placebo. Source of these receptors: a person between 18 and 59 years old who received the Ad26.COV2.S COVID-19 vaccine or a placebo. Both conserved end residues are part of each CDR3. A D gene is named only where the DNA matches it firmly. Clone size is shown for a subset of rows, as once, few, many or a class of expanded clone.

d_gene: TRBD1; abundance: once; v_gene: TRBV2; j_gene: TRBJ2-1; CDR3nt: TGTGCCAGCAGTCTCGACAGGGGGGGATTTAATGAGCAGTTCTTC; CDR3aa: CASSLDRGGFNEQFF
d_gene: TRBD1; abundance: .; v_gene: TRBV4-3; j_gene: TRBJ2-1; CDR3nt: TGCGCCAGCAGCCAAGATCTAGTCCGGGACAGGGGCAACAATGAGCAGTTCTTC; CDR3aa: CASSQDLVRDRGNNEQFF
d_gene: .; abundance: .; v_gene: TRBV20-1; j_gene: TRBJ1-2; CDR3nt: TGCAGTGCGGACGGGTACTATGGCTACACCTTC; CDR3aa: CSADGYYGYTF
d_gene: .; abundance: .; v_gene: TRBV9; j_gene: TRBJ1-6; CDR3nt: TGTGCCAGCAGCGTAGCAGAGAGCTCCTATAATTCACCCCTCCACTTT; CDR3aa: CASSVAESSYNSPLHF
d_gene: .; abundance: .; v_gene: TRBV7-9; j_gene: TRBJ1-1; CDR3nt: TGTGCCAGCAGCTTAGATACTGAAGCTTTCTTT; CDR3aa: CASSLDTEAFF
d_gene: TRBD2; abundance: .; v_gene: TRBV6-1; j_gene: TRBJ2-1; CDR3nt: TGTGCCAGCAGTGTTAGCGGGGGCCGCTCCTACAATGAGCAGTTCTTC; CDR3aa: CASSVSGGRSYNEQFF
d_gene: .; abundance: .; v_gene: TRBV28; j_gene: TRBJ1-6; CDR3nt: TGTGCAGCAAGCGTGGCTTGGGAGTCACCCCTCCACTTT; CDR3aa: CAASVAWESPLHF
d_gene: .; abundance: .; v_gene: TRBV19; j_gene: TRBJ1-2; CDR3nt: TGTGCCAGTAGGGCAACAGGGTTTCCCTCGCTGGGAGGCTACACCTTC; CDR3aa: CASRATGFPSLGGYTF
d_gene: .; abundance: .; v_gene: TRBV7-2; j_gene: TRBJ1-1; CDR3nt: TGTGCCAGCCGCCAGGGGCCGGAGGTTGAAGCTTTCTTT; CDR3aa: CASRQGPEVEAFF
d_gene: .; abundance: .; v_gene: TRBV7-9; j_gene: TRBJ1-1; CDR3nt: TGTGCCAGCAGCTTAGCGTTACGGGGTTTGGGCACTGAAGCTTTCTTT; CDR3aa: CASSLALRGLGTEAFF
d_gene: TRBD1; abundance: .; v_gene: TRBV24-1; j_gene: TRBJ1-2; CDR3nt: TGTGCCACCAGTGATCACATCGGACAGGGGGCTGCCTATGGCTACACCTTC; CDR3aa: CATSDHIGQGAAYGYTF
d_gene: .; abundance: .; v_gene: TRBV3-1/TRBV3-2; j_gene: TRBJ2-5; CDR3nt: TGTGCCAGCAGCCGGAACCAAGAGACCCAGTACTTC; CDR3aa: CASSRNQETQYF
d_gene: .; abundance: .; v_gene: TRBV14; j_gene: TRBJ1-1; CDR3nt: TGTGCCAGCAGCCAAGGGACCGGGACGGGAACTGAAGCTTTCTTT; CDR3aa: CASSQGTGTGTEAFF
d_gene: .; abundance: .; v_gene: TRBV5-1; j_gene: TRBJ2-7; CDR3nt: TGCGCCAGCACCTCCGGGTCCGCTTCCTACGAGCAGTACTTC; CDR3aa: CASTSGSASYEQYF
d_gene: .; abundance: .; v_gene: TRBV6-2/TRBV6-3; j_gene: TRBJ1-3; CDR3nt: TGTGCCAGCAGTTACCCCGGACGATCCTCTGGAAACACCATATATTTT; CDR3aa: CASSYPGRSSGNTIYF
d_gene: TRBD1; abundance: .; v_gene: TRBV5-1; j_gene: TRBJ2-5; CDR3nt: TGCGCCAGCCACAGGGGGCTGGAGGAGACCCAGTACTTC; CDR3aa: CASHRGLEETQYF
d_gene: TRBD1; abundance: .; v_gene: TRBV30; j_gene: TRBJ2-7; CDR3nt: TGTGCCTGGAGTGTAATACCCCCCCGACAGGGCTATTTCAGCGAGCAGTACTTC; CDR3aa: CAWSVIPPRQGYFSEQYF
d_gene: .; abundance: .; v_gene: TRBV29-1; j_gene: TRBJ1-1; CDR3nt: TGCAGCGTTGGTCGCGGAATGAACACTGAAGCTTTCTTT; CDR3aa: CSVGRGMNTEAFF
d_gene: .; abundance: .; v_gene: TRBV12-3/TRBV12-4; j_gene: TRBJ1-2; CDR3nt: TGTGCCAGCAGCCTGATGGGTTCCGGCTACACCTTC; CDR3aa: CASSLMGSGYTF
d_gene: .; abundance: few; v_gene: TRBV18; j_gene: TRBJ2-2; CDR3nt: TGTGCCAGCTCACCTCCGGGGCGGAACACCGGGGAGCTGTTTTTT; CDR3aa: CASSPPGRNTGELFF
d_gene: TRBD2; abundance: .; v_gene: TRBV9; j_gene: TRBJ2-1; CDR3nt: TGTGCCAGCAGCGTTAGCGGGAGGGTAGATGAGCAGTTCTTC; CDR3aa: CASSVSGRVDEQFF
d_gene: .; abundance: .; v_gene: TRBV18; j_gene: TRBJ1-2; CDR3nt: TGTGCCAGCTCACCAGTAGGGAACTATGGCTACACCTTC; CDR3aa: CASSPVGNYGYTF
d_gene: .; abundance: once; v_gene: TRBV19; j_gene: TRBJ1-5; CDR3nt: TGTGCCAGTAGTATTGCCCCAGGACAGCCCCAGCATTTT; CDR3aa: CASSIAPGQPQHF
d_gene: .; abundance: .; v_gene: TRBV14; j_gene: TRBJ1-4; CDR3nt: TGTGCCAGCAGCCAAGTTGGACAAAGAAATGAAAAACTGTTTTTT; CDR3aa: CASSQVGQRNEKLFF
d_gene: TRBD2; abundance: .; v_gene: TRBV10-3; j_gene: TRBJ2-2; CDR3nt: TGTGCCATCAGACCGGGACTAGCGGGAGGCGGCAACACCGGGGAGCTGTTTTTT; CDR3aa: CAIRPGLAGGGNTGELFF
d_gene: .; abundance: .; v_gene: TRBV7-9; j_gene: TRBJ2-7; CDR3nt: TGTGCCAGCAGCTTGATCTCCTACGAGCAGTACTTC; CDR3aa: CASSLISYEQYF
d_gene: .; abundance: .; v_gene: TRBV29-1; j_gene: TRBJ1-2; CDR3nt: TGCAGCGCCAGGGGAGATAACTATGGCTACACCTTC; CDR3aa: CSARGDNYGYTF
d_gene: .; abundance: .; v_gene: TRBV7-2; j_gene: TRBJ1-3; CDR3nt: TGTGCCAGCAGCCCACGCAACTCTGGAAACACCATATATTTT; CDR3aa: CASSPRNSGNTIYF
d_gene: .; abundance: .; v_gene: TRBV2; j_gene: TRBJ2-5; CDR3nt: TGTGCCAGCATTGGCCTCGGGGAGACCCAGTACTTC; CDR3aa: CASIGLGETQYF
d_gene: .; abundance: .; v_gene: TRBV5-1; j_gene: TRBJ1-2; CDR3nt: TGCGCCAGCAGCTTGACAGGGTGGGACTATGGCTACACCTTC; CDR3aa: CASSLTGWDYGYTF
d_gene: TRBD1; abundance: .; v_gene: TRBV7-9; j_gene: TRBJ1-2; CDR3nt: TGTGCCAGCAGCGCACGTGGACAGGGGATTGGCTACACCTTC; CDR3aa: CASSARGQGIGYTF
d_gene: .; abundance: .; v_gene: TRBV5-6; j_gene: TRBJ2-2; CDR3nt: TGTGCCAGCAGCTTTTCGGTGGGGGCCGGGGAGCTGTTTTTT; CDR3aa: CASSFSVGAGELFF
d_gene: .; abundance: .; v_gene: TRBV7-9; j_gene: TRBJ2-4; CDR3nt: TGTGCCAGCAGCCTCGGGACGGGAAACATTCAGTACTTC; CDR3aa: CASSLGTGNIQYF
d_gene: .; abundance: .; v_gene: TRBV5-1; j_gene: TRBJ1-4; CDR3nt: TGCGCCAGCAGCCCTCTGGGGGCGGCGGAACCGGAGTGGGGAAATGAAAAACTGTTTTTT; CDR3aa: CASSPLGAAEPEWGNEKLFF
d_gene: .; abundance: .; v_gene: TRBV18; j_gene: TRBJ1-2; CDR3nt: TGTGCCAGCTCACCACAGTATGCACAGGGTAACTATGGCTACACCTTC; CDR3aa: CASSPQYAQGNYGYTF
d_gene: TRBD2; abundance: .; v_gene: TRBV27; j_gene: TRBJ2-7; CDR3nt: TGTGCCAGCAGTTTATCTCTAGCGGGGGAGTACGAGCAGTACTTC; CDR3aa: CASSLSLAGEYEQYF
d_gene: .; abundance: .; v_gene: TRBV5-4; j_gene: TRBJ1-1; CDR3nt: TGTGCCAGCAGCTTGTATGAAGAGAACACTGAAGCTTTCTTT; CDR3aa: CASSLYEENTEAFF
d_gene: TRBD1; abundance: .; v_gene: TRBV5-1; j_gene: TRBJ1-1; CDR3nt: TGCGCCAGCACGCCGGGACAGGGATGGAACACTGAAGCTTTCTTT; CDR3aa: CASTPGQGWNTEAFF
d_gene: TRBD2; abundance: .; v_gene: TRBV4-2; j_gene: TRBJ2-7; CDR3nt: TGTGCCAGCAGCCAAGTGGTTGGCGGGGGGATCGACGAGCAGTACTTC; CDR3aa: CASSQVVGGGIDEQYF
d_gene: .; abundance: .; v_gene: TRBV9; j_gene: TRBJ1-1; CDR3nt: TGTGCCAGCAGCGGAACAGGTGGCACTGAAGCTTTCTTT; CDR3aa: CASSGTGGTEAFF